The 2 T cell receptor beta chains in this list originate from one sample, sequenced in a study of regulatory T cells in long-lasting Graves disease. CDR3 regions were amplified by Arm-PCR using iRepertoire HTBI primers to build TCR beta libraries. From the multiplex PCR reads, TCRdb called clonotypes with MiXCR, one entry per CDR3 protein. Of approximately 230,000 distinct CDR3 sequences in the sample, approximately 20% were seen once. As for time point: newly diagnosed GD, antithyroid drugs for less than 3 months. Scientists built the TCR library using RNA that was extracted from PBMCs. The input for sequencing was peripheral blood mononuclear cells (PBMCs), taken at new diagnosis, from a patient treated with antithyroid drugs. Source of these receptors: a female donor with Graves disease.

This clonotype was observed a handful of times. One end of the junction does not line up with germline, which may come from a read error. The chain joins TRBV10-2 to TRBJ1-1; D is possibly TRBD1 (5 bases). CDR1 WSHSY and CDR2 SAAADI come from the germline V gene. There are 13 residues in the CDR3. The CDR3 here is CASSRDWNAEAFF. DNA of the CDR3: TGCGCCAGCAGTAGGGACTGGAACGCTGAAGCTTTCTTT.

This clonotype was counted many times. V and J are TRBV27 and TRBJ1-4, with D unresolved. V lost 2 bases and J 2 bases, leaving 9 bases between the germline ends. Germline lookup yields CDR1 MNHEY and CDR2 SMNVEV (reference sequence). This CDR3 spans 15 amino acids. The CDR3 protein is CASSLTWGTNEKLFF. The CDR3 DNA is TGTGCCAGCAGTTTAACCTGGGGTACTAATGAAAAACTGTTTTTT.